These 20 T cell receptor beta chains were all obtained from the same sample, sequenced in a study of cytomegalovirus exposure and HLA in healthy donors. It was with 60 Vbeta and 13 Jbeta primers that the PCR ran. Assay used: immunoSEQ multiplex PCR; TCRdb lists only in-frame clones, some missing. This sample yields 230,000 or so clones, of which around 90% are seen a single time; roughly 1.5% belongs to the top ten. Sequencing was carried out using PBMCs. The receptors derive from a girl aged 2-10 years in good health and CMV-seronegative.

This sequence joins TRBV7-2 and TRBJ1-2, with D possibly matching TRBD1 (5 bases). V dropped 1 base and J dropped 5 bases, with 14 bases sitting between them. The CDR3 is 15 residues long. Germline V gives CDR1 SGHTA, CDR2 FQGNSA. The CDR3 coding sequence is TGTGCCAGCAGCTTAGTAACGGGGGTAGGGTATGGCTACACCTTC. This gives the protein CASSLVTGVGYGYTF.

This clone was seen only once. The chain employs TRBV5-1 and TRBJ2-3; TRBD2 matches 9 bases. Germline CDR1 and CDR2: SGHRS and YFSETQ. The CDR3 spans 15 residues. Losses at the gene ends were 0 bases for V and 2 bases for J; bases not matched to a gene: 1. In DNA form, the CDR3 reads TGCGCCAGCAGCTTGGGACTAGCGGCCACAGATACGCAGTATTTT. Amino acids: CASSLGLAATDTQYF.

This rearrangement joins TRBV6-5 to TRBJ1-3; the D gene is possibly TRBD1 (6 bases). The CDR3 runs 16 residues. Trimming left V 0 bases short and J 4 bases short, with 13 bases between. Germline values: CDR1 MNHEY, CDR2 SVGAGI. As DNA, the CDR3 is TGTGCCAGCAGTTACTCGAGGGGGGGCGCGGGAAACACCATATATTTT. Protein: CASSYSRGGAGNTIYF.

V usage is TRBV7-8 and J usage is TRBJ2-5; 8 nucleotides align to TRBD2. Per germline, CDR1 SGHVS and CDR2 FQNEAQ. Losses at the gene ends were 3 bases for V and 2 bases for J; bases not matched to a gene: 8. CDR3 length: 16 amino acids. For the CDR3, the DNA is TGTGCCAGCAGCTTTCTGGGCGGGGGGATGCAAGAGACCCAGTACTTC. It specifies CASSFLGGGMQETQYF. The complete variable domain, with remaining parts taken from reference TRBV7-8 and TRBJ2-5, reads GAGVSQSPRYKVAKRGQDVALRCDPISGHVSLFWYQQALGQGPEFLTYFQNEAQLDKSGLPSDRFFAERPEGSVSTLKIQRTQQEDSAVYLCASSFLGGGMQETQYFGPGTRLLVL.

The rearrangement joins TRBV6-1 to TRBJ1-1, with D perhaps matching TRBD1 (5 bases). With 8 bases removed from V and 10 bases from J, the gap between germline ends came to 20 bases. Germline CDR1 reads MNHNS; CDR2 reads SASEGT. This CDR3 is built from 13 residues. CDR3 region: CASPTDSSLGAFF. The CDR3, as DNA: TGTGCCAGCCCCACCGACAGTTCACTCGGAGCTTTCTTT.

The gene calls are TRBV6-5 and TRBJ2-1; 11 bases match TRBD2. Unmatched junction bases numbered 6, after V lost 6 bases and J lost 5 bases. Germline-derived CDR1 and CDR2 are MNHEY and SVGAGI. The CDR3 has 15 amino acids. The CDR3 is CASRATSGTHNEQFF. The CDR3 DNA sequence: TGTGCCAGCAGGGCGACTAGCGGGACCCACAATGAGCAGTTCTTC.

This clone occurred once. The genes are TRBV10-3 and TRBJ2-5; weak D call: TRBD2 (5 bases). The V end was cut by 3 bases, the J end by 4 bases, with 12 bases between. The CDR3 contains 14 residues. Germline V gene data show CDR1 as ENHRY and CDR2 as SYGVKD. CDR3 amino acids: CAISEVEGSETQYF. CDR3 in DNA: TGTGCCATCAGTGAAGTTGAGGGTTCAGAGACCCAGTACTTC.

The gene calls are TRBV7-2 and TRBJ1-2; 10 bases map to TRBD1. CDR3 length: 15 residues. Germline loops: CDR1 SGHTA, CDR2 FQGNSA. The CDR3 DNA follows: TGTGCTTCGGAGGCGGTACCGGGACAGGGGTATGGCTACACCTTC. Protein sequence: CASEAVPGQGYGYTF.

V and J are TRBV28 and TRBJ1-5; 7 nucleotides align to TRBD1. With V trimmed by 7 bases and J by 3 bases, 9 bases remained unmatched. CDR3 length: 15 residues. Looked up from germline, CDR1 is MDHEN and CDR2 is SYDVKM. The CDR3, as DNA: TGTGCCAGCACCTTAACGGACAGGAACAATCAGCCCCAGCATTTT. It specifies CASTLTDRNNQPQHF.

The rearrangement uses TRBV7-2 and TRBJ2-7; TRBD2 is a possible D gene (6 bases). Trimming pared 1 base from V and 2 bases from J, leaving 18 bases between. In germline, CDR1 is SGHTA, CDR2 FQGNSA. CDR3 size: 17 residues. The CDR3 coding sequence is TGTGCCAGCAGCTTAGTCGGCGGGATCGGGCCCACCTACGAGCAGTACTTC. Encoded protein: CASSLVGGIGPTYEQYF.

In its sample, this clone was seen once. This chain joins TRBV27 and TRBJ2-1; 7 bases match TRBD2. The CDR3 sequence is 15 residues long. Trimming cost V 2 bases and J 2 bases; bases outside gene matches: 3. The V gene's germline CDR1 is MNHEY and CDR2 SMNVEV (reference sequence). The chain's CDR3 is CASSLGLAAYNEQFF. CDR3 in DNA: TGTGCCAGCAGTTTAGGGCTAGCGGCCTACAATGAGCAGTTCTTC.

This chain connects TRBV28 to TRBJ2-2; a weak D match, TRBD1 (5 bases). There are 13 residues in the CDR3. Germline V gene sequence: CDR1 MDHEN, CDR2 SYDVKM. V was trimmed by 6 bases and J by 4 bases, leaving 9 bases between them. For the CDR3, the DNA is TGTGCCAGCAGGGTAGGGGTCACCGGGGAGCTGTTTTTT. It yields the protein CASRVGVTGELFF.

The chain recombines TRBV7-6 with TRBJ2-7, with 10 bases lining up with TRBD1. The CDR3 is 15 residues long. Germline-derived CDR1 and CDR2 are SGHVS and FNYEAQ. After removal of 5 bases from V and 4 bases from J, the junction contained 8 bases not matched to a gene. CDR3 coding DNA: TGTGCCAGCAGCCTCGGACAGGGGGAAGTATACGAGCAGTACTTC. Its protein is CASSLGQGEVYEQYF.

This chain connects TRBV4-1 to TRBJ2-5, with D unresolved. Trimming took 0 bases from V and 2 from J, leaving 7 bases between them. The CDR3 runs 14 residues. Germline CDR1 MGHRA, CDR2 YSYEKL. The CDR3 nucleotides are TGCGCCAGCAGCCAAGATGCAGGACAAGAGACCCAGTACTTC. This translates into CASSQDAGQETQYF.

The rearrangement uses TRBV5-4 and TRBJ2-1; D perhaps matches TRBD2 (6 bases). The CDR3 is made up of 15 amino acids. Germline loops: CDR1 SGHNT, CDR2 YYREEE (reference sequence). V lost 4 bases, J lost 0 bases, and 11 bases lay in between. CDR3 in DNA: TGTGCCAGCAGCCTGGGGAGGAGCTCCTACAATGAGCAGTTCTTC. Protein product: CASSLGRSSYNEQFF.

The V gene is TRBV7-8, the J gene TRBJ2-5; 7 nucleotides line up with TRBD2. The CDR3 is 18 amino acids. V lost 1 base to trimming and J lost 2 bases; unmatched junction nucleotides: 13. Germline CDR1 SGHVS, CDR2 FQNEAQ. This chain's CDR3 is CASSLVVGGYGQQETQYF. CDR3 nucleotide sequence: TGTGCCAGCAGCTTAGTAGTGGGGGGGTACGGGCAACAAGAGACCCAGTACTTC.

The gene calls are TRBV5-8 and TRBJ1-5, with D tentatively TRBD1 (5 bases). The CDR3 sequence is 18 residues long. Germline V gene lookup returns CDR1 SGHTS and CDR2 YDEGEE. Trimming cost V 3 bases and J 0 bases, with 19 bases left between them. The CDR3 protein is CASSSGWGRTVSNQPQHF. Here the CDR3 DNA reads TGTGCCAGCAGCTCCGGATGGGGCAGAACTGTTAGCAATCAGCCCCAGCATTTT.

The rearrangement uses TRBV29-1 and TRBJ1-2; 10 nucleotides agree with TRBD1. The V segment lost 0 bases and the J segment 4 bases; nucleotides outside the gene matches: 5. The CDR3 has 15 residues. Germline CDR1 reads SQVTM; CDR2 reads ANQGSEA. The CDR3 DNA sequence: TGCAGCGTTGAAGATCGGGACAGGGGATCCTATGGCTACACCTTC. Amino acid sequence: CSVEDRDRGSYGYTF.

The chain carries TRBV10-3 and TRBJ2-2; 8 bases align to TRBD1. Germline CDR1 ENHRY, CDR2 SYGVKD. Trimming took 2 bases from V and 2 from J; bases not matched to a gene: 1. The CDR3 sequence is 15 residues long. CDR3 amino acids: CAISEGQGNTGELFF. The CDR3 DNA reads TGTGCCATCAGTGAGGGACAGGGAAACACCGGGGAGCTGTTTTTT.

The CDR3, as DNA: TGTGCCAGCGGGACTAGCGGGGGGGACAATGAGCAGTTCTTC. This translates into CASGTSGGDNEQFF. V usage is TRBV7-9 and J usage is TRBJ2-1, with 16 bases aligning to TRBD2. The V segment lost 8 bases and the J segment 5 bases; nucleotides outside the gene matches: 0. The CDR3 is 14 residues long. In germline, CDR1 is SEHNR, CDR2 FQNEAQ (reference sequence).